The 11 T cell receptor beta chains reported below all come from one sample, sequenced in a study of metastatic and nonmetastatic thyroid tumors. TCRdb re-called clones from the PCR reads using MiXCR. Among several thousand clones listed, less than 40% were seen once. No treatment of any kind had been given to any patient before thyroid surgery. The sample comprised tumor tissue. These TCRs come from a female donor with papillary thyroid cancer or a benign thyroid nodule (not recorded which). Some clones in this sample may be carry-over from other donors' samples.

Many counts were recorded for this clone. The chain joins TRBV5-1 to TRBJ2-3, with 9 positions matching TRBD2. The CDR3 is 21 amino acids. Germline trimming cut 0 bases from V and 4 bases from J; bases unmatched to any gene: 21. In germline, CDR1 is SGHRS, CDR2 YFSETQ. The CDR3 nucleotides read TGCGCCAGCAGCTTGGTTCTTTTCGTGCTAGCGGGGCCTGGTTTGGCAGATACGCAGTATTTT. Its protein product is CASSLVLFVLAGPGLADTQYF.

The table lists this clone with many counts. The chain is built from TRBV2 and TRBJ2-1; possible D gene TRBD2, 6 bases. The germline V gene has CDR1 SNHLY and CDR2 FYNNEI. The CDR3 is 14 residues long. The V end was cut by 11 bases, the J end by 0 bases, with 14 bases between. The CDR3 here is CASRGESSYNEQFF. The CDR3 nucleotides are TGTGCCTCCCGCGGGGAAAGCTCCTACAATGAGCAGTTCTTC. Full variable domain (missing parts from reference TRBV2 and TRBJ2-1): EPEVTQTPSHQVTQMGQEVILRCVPISNHLYFYWYRQILGQKVEFLVSFYNNEISEKSEIFDDQFSVERPDGSNFTLKIRSTKLEDSAMYFCASRGESSYNEQFFGPGTRLTVL.

The chain uses TRBV6-1 and TRBJ2-7; tentative D call: TRBD1 (6 bases). The CDR3 loop spans 15 amino acids. The V end lost 2 bases, the J end lost 1 base, and 12 bases lay between the germline ends. Germline lookup yields CDR1 MNHNS and CDR2 SASEGT. Here the CDR3 reads CASSERLGASYEQYF. CDR3 coding DNA: TGTGCCAGCAGTGAAAGGCTGGGGGCTTCCTACGAGCAGTACTTC.

V usage is TRBV28 and J usage is TRBJ2-7; D ambiguous. Germline-derived CDR1 and CDR2 are MDHEN and SYDVKM. This CDR3 region has 12 residues. V shed 3 bases and J shed 9 bases, with 12 bases lying between them. CDR3 amino acids: CASSFNPRVQYF. The CDR3 nucleotides read TGTGCCAGCAGTTTCAATCCTCGCGTGCAGTACTTC. Full variable domain (rest looked up from reference TRBV28 and TRBJ2-7): DVKVTQSSRYLVKRTGEKVFLECVQDMDHENMFWYRQDPGLGLRLIYFSYDVKMKEKGDIPEGYSVSREKKERFSLILESASTNQTSMYLCASSFNPRVQYFGPGTRLTVT.

The chain employs TRBV18 and TRBJ1-6; the D is unclear. The CDR3 is made up of 14 amino acids. CDR1 KGHSH and CDR2 LQKENI come from the germline V gene. Trimming shortened V by 3 bases and J by 5 bases, and 8 bases separated the two germline ends. The CDR3 nucleotides read TGTGCCAGCTCACCGACGGATAATAATTCACCCCTCCACTTT. Protein product: CASSPTDNNSPLHF.

The rearrangement uses TRBV2 and TRBJ2-2, with TRBD2 as a possible D gene (6 bases). V shed 6 bases and J shed 3 bases, with 17 bases lying between them. Germline CDR1 is SNHLY and CDR2 is FYNNEI. This CDR3 region has 16 residues. CDR3 DNA: TGTGCCAGCAGCGGGCTGGGGGGTGGTTACACCGGGGAGCTGTTTTTT. It codes for CASSGLGGGYTGELFF.

CDR3 DNA: TGCAGTGTGGGGCAGGCGGCCTACGAGCAGTACTTC. Its protein is CSVGQAAYEQYF. The rearrangement joins TRBV20-1 to TRBJ2-7; perhaps TRBD1 as D (5 bases). Germline V gene lookup returns CDR1 DFQATT and CDR2 SNEGSKA (reference sequence). This CDR3 has 12 amino acids. Between the trimmed V and J ends, which lost 7 bases and 2 bases, there was a span of 12 bases.

This clone was found many times. This chain links TRBV12-5 with TRBJ2-2; D uncertain. Germline V lookup: CDR1 LGHNT, CDR2 FRNRAP. V lost 7 bases and J 0 bases, leaving 21 bases between the germline ends. The CDR3 is 18 amino acids. CDR3 bases: TGTGCTAGTGCCGCAGATCAATGGGGTAGCACGAACACCGGGGAGCTGTTTTTT. It yields the protein CASAADQWGSTNTGELFF.

Regarding this clone: A junction boundary mismatches the germline segment, possibly from a read error. This chain joins TRBV19 and TRBJ2-1; D remains ambiguous. The CDR3 loop spans 13 amino acids. Germline lookup yields CDR1 LNHDA and CDR2 SQIVND (reference sequence). Here the CDR3 reads CASSIGPYDEQFF. The DNA for the CDR3 is TGTGCCAGTAGTATTGGACCCTACGATGAGCAGTTCTTC.

This clone has a count of ten or more. The chain employs TRBV14 and TRBJ1-6; no definite D call. V shed 3 bases and J shed 6 bases, with 0 bases lying between them. The CDR3 extends over 11 amino acids. CDR1 is SGHDN, CDR2 FVKESK, per germline. In DNA form, the CDR3 reads TGTGCCAGCAGCCATAATTCACCCCTCCACTTT. It is translated as CASSHNSPLHF.

The chain combines TRBV30 with TRBJ2-7; 8 bases match TRBD1. The V gene's germline CDR1 is GTSNPN and CDR2 SVGIG (reference sequence). The CDR3 contains 13 residues. V was pared by 4 bases and J by 2 bases, with 4 bases of the junction left unmatched. CDR3 sequence: CAWKRTGTYEQYF. DNA for the CDR3: TGTGCCTGGAAGAGGACAGGGACCTACGAGCAGTACTTC.